This T cell receptor beta chain appears in the sequencing data of a study of T-cell reconstitution after alpha-beta-depleted transplantation in children. CDR1 is ENHRY, CDR2 SYGVKD, per germline. The CDR3 contains 13 residues. The V end lost 11 bases, the J end lost 2 bases, and 12 bases lay between the germline ends. During its preparation, the TCRbeta library received unique molecular identifiers. In TCRdb, the PCR reads were re-called with MiXCR into one record per CDR3 protein. This sample has some 300,000 distinct CDR3 sequences, with over 9.5% found just once. This clonotype was seen repeatedly, ten times or more.

Here the sequenced sample was PBMCs, taken before TCRalphabeta/CD19-depleted stem cell transplant. The V and J genes are TRBV10-3 and TRBJ2-2; D is unclear. The source of this sequence is a boy under two years old with acute myeloid leukemia, due to receive a stem cell transplant. CDR3 bases: TGTGCCTTCGGACCCAGTAACACCGGGGAGCTGTTTTTT. This encodes CAFGPSNTGELFF.